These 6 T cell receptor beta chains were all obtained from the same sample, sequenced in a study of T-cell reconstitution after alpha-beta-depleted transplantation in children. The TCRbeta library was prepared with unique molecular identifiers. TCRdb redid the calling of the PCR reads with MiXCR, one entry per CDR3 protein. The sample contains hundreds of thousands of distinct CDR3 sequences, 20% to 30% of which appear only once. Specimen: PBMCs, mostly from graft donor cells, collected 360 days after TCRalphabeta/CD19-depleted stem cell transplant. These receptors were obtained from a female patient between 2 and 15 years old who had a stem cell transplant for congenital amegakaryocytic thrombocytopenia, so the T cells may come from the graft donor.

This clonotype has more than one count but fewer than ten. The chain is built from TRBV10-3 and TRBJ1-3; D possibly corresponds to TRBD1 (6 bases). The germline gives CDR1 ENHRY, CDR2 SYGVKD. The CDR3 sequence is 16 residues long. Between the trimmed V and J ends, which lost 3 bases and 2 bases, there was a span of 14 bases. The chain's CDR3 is CAISDRQDSAGNTIYF. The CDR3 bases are TGTGCCATCAGTGACCGACAGGACAGCGCTGGAAACACCATATATTTT.

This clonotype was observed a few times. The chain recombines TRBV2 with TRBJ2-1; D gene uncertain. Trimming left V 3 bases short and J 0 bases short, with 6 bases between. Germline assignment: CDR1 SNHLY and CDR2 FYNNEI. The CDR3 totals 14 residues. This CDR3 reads CASSDRSSYNEQFF. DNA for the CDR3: TGTGCCAGCAGTGATAGGAGCTCCTACAATGAGCAGTTCTTC.

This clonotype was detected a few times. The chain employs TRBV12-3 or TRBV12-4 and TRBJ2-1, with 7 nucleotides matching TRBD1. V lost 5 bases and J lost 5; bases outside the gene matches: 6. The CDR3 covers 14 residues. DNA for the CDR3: TGTGCCAGCAGTGAGGGACAGAGAAACAATGAGCAGTTCTTC. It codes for CASSEGQRNNEQFF.

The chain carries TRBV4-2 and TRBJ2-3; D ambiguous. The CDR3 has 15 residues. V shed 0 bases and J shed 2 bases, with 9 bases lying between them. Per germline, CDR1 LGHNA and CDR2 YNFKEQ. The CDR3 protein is CASSQELAYTDTQYF. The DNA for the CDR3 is TGTGCCAGCAGCCAAGAGTTGGCGTACACAGATACGCAGTATTTT.

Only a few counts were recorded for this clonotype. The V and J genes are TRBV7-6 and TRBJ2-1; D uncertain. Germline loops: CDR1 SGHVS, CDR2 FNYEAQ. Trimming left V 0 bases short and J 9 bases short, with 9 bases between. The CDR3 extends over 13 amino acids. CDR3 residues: CASSLAVYTEQFF. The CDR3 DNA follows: TGTGCCAGCAGCTTAGCGGTCTATACTGAGCAGTTCTTC.

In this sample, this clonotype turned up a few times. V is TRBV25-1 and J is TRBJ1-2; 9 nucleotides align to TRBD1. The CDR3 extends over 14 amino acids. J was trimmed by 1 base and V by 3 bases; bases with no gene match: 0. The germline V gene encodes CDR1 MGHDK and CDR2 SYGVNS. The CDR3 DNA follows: TGTGCCAGCAGTGAGGACAGGGGTAACTATGGCTACACCTTC. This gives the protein CASSEDRGNYGYTF.